The entry below gives a single T cell receptor (beta chain) sequence along with its context. The data are from a study of tumor-infiltrating lymphocytes in oesophageal squamous cell carcinoma. From the PCR reads, TCRdb called clonotypes with MiXCR, one entry per CDR3 protein. The sample shows about 13,000 distinct CDR3 sequences, roughly 51% of them seen only once. The specimen sequenced was esophageal tumor tissue. This clonotype originated in a male donor with esophageal squamous cell carcinoma.

The CDR3: CASSSTTGGDATYEQYF. The CDR3 coding sequence is TGTGCCAGCAGCTCAACCACAGGAGGTGATGCCACATACGAGCAGTACTTC. J is TRBJ2-7 and V is TRBV7-2, with D perhaps being TRBD1 or TRBD2 (5 bases each). The germline CDR1 and CDR2 sequences are SGHTA and FQGNSA. The CDR3 contains 17 residues. Trimming took off 4 bases at V and 4 bases at J, with 23 bases between the two ends. The entire variable domain, with the rest obtained from reference TRBV7-2 and TRBJ2-7, is as follows: GAGVSQSPSNKVTEKGKDVELRCDPISGHTALYWYRQSLGQGLEFLIYFQGNSAPDKSGLPSDRFSAERTGGSVSTLTIQRTQQEDSAVYLCASSSTTGGDATYEQYFGPGTRLTVT.